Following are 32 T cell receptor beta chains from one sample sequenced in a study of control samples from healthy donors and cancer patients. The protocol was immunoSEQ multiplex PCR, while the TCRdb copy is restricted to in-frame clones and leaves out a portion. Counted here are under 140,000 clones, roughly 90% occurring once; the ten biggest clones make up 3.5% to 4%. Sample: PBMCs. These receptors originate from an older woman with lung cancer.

The CDR3 is CASRGLGGNNEQFF. The CDR3 coding sequence is TGCGCCAGCAGGGGGTTGGGGGGGAACAATGAGCAGTTCTTC. The rearrangement links TRBV4-1 to TRBJ2-1, with 7 bases lining up with TRBD2. V was pared by 6 bases and J by 5 bases, with 7 bases of the junction left unmatched. Germline V lookup: CDR1 MGHRA, CDR2 YSYEKL. The CDR3 is 14 amino acids.

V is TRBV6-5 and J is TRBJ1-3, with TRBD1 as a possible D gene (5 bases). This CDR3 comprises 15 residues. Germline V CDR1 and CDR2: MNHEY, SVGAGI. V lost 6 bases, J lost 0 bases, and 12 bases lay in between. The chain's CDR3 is CASSHPGGSGNTIYF. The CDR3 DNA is TGTGCCAGCAGCCACCCGGGGGGCTCTGGAAACACCATATATTTT.

DNA for the CDR3: TGTGCCTGGAGTGTATACCGGGGACAGAGCAGGCTCTATGGCTACACCTTC. Protein: CAWSVYRGQSRLYGYTF. V and J are TRBV30 and TRBJ1-2; TRBD1 matches 7 bases. In germline, CDR1 is GTSNPN, CDR2 SVGIG (reference sequence). CDR3 length equals 17 residues. V shed 0 bases and J 4 bases; nucleotides not matched to a gene: 14.

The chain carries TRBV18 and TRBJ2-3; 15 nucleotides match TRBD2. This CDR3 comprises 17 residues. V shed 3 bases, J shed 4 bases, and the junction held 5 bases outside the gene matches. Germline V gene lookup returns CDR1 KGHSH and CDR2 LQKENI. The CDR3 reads CASSPGTSGGTADTQYF. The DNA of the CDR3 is TGTGCCAGCTCACCTGGGACTAGCGGGGGGACGGCAGATACGCAGTATTTT.

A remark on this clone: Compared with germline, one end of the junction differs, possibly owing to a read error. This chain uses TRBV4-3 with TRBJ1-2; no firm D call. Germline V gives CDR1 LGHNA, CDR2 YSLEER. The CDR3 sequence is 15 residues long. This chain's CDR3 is CASSQARGAPYGHTF. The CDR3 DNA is TGCGCCAGCAGCCAAGCCCGGGGTGCTCCCTATGGCCACACCTTC.

CDR3 sequence: CASSLEGAGQPQHF. Here the CDR3 DNA reads TGCGCCAGCAGCTTGGAGGGGGCGGGTCAGCCCCAGCATTTT. The V gene is TRBV5-1, the J gene TRBJ1-5; 7 nucleotides match TRBD1. Germline CDR1 SGHRS, CDR2 YFSETQ. The CDR3 extends over 14 amino acids. V shed 0 bases, J shed 6 bases, and the junction held 3 bases outside the gene matches.

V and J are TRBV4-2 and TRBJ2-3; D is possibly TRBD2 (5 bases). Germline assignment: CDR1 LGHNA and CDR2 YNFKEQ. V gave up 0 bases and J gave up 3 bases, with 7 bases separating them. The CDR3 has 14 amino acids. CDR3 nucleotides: TGTGCCAGCAGCCAAGACAGCGGTACAGATACGCAGTATTTT. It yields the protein CASSQDSGTDTQYF.

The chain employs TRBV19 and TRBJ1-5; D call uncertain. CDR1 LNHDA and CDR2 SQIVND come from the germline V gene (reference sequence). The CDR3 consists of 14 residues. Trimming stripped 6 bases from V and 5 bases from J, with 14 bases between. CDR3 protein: CASRVLINDQPQHF. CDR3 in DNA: TGTGCCAGTAGGGTCTTGATAAACGATCAGCCCCAGCATTTT.

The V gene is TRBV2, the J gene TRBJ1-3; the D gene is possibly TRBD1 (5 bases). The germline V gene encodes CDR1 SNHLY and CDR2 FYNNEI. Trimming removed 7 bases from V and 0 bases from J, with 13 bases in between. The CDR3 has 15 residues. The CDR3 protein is CASTEDNLSGNTIYF. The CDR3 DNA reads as TGTGCCAGCACCGAGGACAATCTCTCTGGAAACACCATATATTTT.

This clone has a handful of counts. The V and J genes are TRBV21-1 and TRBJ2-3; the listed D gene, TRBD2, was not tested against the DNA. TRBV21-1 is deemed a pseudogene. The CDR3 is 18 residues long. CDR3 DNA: TGTGCCAGCAGCAGGGGCCACCGTTGCGGGGGGGCTGGAGATACGCAGTATTTT. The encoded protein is CASSRGHRCGGAGDTQYF.

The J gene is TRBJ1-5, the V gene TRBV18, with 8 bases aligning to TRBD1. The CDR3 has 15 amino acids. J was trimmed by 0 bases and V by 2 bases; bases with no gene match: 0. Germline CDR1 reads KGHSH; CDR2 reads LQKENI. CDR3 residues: CASSPGQGSNQPQHF. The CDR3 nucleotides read TGTGCCAGCTCACCAGGACAGGGTAGCAATCAGCCCCAGCATTTT. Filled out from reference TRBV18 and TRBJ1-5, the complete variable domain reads NAGVMQNPRHLVRRRGQEARLRCSPMKGHSHVYWYRQLPEEGLKFMVYLQKENIIDESGMPKERFSAEFPKEGPSILRIQQVVRGDSAAYFCASSPGQGSNQPQHFGDGTRLSIL.

As DNA, the CDR3 is TGTGCCAGCAGCTTCATGGGCCAGGCCACAGATACGCAGTATTTT. This encodes CASSFMGQATDTQYF. This chain joins TRBV7-2 and TRBJ2-3, with D hard to call. CDR3 length equals 15 residues. Germline V gene sequence: CDR1 SGHTA, CDR2 FQGNSA. The ends were cut back, 3 bases at V and 2 bases at J, with 12 bases in the middle.

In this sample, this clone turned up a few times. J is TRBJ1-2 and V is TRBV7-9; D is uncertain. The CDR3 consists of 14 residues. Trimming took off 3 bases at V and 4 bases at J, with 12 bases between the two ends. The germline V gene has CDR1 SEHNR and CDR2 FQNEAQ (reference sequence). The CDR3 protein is CASSFNSITYGYTF. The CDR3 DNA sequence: TGTGCCAGCAGCTTCAACTCGATTACCTATGGCTACACCTTC.

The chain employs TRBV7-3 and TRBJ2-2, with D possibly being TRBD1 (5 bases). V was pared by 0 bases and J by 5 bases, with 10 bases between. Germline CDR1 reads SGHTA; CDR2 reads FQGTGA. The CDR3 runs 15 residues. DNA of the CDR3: TGTGCCAGCAGCTTAACCGGAAAGGGGACCGGGGAGCTGTTTTTT. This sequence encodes CASSLTGKGTGELFF.

The CDR3 loop reads CASSSPEGGEQYF. The CDR3 nucleotides are TGTGCCAGCAGCTCCCCGGAGGGGGGCGAGCAGTACTTC. The V and J genes are TRBV9 and TRBJ2-7, with D perhaps given as TRBD1 or TRBD2 (6 bases each). V shed 4 bases and J shed 6 bases, with 14 bases lying between them. CDR1 and CDR2 from the germline V gene are SGDLS and YYNGEE. This CDR3 has 13 amino acids.

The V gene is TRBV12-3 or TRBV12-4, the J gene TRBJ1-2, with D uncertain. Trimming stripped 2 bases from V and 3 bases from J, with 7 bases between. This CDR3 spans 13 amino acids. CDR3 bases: TGTGCCAGCAGTTTAAGGAGGGACTATGGCTACACCTTC. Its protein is CASSLRRDYGYTF.

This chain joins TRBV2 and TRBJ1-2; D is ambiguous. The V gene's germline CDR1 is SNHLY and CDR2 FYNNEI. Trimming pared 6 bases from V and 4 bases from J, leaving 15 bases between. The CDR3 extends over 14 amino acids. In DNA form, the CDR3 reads TGTGCCAGCAGAATGGACGGAGGAAGCTATGGCTACACCTTC. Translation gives CASRMDGGSYGYTF.

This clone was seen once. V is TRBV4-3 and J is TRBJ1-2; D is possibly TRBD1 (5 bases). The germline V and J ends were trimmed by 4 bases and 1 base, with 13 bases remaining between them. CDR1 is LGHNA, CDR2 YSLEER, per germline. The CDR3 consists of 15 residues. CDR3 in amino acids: CASSPTVRDNYGYTF. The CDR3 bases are TGCGCCAGCAGCCCAACAGTCAGGGATAACTATGGCTACACCTTC.

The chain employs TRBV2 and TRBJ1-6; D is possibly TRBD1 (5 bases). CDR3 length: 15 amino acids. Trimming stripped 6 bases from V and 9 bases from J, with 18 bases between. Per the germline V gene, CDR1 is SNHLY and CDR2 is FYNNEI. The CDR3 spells CASSDFQPGRSPLHF. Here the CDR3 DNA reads TGTGCCAGCAGCGACTTTCAACCGGGGCGTTCACCCCTCCACTTT.

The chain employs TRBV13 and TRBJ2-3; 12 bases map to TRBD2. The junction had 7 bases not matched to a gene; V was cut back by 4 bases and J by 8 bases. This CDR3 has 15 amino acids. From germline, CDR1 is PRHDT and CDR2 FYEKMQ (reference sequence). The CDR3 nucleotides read TGTGCCAGCAGCTCGACTAGCGGGAGCGGAAGTACGCAGTATTTT. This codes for CASSSTSGSGSTQYF.

As DNA, the CDR3 is TGTGCCAGCAGCCCCCGAGGAGGGGACGAGCAGTACTTC. As protein: CASSPRGGDEQYF. This chain uses TRBV11-2 with TRBJ2-7; possible D gene TRBD2, 6 bases. The CDR3 consists of 13 residues. V gave up 5 bases and J gave up 5 bases, with 13 bases separating them. Germline V CDR1 and CDR2: SGHAT, FQNNGV.

This CDR3 reads CASSIYDSHYGYTF. CDR3 DNA sequence: TGTGCCAGTAGTATCTATGACAGCCACTATGGCTACACCTTC. J is TRBJ1-2 and V is TRBV19; weak D call: TRBD1 (5 bases). The germline V gene has CDR1 LNHDA and CDR2 SQIVND (reference sequence). Trimming shortened V by 3 bases and J by 3 bases, and 11 bases separated the two germline ends. CDR3 length: 14 amino acids.

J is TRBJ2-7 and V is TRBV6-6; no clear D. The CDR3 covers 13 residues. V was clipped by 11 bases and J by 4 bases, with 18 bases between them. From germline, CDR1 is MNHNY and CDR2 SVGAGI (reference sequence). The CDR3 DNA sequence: TGTGCCGGCGCCTCCGGGCCCACTTACGAGCAGTACTTC. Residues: CAGASGPTYEQYF.

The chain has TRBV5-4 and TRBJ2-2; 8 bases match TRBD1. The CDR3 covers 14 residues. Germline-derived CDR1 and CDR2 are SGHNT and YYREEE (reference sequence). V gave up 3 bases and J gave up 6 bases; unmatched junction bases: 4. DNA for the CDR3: TGTGCCAGCAGCTGGCAGGGGGCCGCCGGGGAGCTGTTTTTT. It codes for CASSWQGAAGELFF.

The CDR3: CASRDRLTDTQYF. In nucleotides, the CDR3 is TGCGCCAGCAGGGACCGACTCACAGATACGCAGTATTTT. The chain employs TRBV5-1 and TRBJ2-3, with D unclear. The CDR3 has 13 amino acids. The V gene lost 5 bases and the J gene lost 2 bases, with 9 bases spanning the gap. Germline loops: CDR1 SGHRS, CDR2 YFSETQ.

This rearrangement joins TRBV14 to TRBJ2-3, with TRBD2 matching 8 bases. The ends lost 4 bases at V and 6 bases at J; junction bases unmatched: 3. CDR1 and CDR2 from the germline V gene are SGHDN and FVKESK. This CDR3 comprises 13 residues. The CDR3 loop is CASSPRLADTQYF. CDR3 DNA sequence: TGTGCCAGCAGCCCAAGACTAGCGGATACGCAGTATTTT.

The CDR3 here is CASSSGTSGRARGHIQYF. CDR3 sequence (DNA): TGTGCCAGCAGTTCCGGGACTAGCGGGAGGGCCAGGGGTCACATTCAGTACTTC. The chain recombines TRBV13 with TRBJ2-4; the match to TRBD2 covers 16 bases. Germline CDR1 is PRHDT and CDR2 is FYEKMQ (reference sequence). Germline trimming cut 6 bases from V and 8 bases from J; bases unmatched to any gene: 13. The CDR3 loop spans 18 amino acids.

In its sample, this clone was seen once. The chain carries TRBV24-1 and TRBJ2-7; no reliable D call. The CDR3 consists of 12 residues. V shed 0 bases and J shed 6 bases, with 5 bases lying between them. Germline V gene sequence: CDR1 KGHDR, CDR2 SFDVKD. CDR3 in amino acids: CATSDLQSEQYF. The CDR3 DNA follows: TGTGCCACCAGTGATTTGCAGTCCGAGCAGTACTTC.

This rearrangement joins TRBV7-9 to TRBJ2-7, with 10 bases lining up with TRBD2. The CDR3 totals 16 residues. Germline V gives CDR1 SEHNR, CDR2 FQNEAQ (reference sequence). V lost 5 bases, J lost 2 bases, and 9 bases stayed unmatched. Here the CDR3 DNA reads TGTGCCAGCAGCACCCAAACTAGCGGGAAGCCCTACGAGCAGTACTTC. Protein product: CASSTQTSGKPYEQYF.

The DNA for the CDR3 is TGTGCCAGTACAAGCGGCACAGATACGCAGTATTTT. Amino acid sequence: CASTSGTDTQYF. The chain is built from TRBV19 and TRBJ2-3; D is unclear. Deletions cut 7 bases from V and 1 base from J, with 6 bases between. The CDR3 loop spans 12 amino acids. In germline, CDR1 is LNHDA, CDR2 SQIVND (reference sequence).

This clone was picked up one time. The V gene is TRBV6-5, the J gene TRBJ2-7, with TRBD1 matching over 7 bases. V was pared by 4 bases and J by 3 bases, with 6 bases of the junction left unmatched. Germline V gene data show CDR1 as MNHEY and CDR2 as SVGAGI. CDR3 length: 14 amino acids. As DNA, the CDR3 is TGTGCCAGCAGTTTAGTAGGGGGCATCTACGAGCAGTACTTC. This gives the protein CASSLVGGIYEQYF.

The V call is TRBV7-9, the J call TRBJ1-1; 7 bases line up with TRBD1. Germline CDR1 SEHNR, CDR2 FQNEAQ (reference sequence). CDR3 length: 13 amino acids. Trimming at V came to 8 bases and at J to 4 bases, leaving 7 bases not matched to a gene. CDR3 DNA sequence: TGTGCCAGCGAGGGCACAGGGGTCACTGAAGCTTTCTTT. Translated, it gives CASEGTGVTEAFF. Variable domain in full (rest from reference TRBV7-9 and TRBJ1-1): DTGVSQNPRHKITKRGQNVTFRCDPISEHNRLYWYRQTLGQGPEFLTYFQNEAQLEKSRLLSDRFSAERPKGSFSTLEIQRTEQGDSAMYLCASEGTGVTEAFFGQGTRLTVV.